A single sample is the source of the 16 T cell receptor beta chains below, sequenced in a study of shared clonotypes between healthy human individuals. Data came from immunoSEQ multiplex PCR; TCRdb stores just in-frame clones and leaves some out. Of fewer than 650,000 clones listed, 70% to 80% were seen once; the top ten hold around 12%. The sequenced sample consisted of PBMCs. The origin of the receptors is a woman aged 35 to 49 in good health. Some clones in this sample may be carry-over from other donors' samples.

This CDR3 is CASSVPGQGWDEQFF. CDR3 nucleotide sequence: TGCGCCAGCAGCGTGCCGGGACAGGGATGGGATGAGCAGTTCTTC. The V gene is TRBV5-1, the J gene TRBJ2-1, with 9 nucleotides matching TRBD1. J was trimmed by 8 bases and V by 4 bases; bases with no gene match: 10. This CDR3 comprises 15 residues. Germline V lookup: CDR1 SGHRS, CDR2 YFSETQ.

This chain uses TRBV2 with TRBJ1-1; 9 nucleotides agree with TRBD1. The CDR3 spans 15 residues. CDR1 and CDR2 (germline): SNHLY, FYNNEI. Trimming at V came to 4 bases and at J to 4 bases, leaving 7 bases not matched to a gene. The CDR3 sequence: CASSGQGGRGTEAFF. Written as DNA, the CDR3 is TGTGCCAGCAGTGGACAGGGGGGTCGGGGCACTGAAGCTTTCTTT.

V is TRBV5-6 and J is TRBJ2-5; possibly TRBD1 for D (6 bases). Trimming cost V 2 bases and J 2 bases, with 7 bases left between them. The CDR3 loop spans 13 amino acids. From germline, CDR1 is SGHDT and CDR2 YYEEEE. The CDR3 region is CASSFTGQETQYF. The DNA for the CDR3 is TGTGCCAGCAGCTTCACAGGGCAAGAGACCCAGTACTTC.

The gene calls are TRBV28 and TRBJ2-3, with D possibly being TRBD2 (5 bases). Trimming took off 5 bases at V and 2 bases at J, with 17 bases between the two ends. The CDR3 is 16 residues long. The germline gives CDR1 MDHEN, CDR2 SYDVKM. Here the CDR3 reads CASSALAAGSTDTQYF. CDR3 coding DNA: TGTGCCAGCAGTGCCCTAGCAGCTGGATCCACAGATACGCAGTATTTT. Together with reference TRBV28 and TRBJ2-3, the CDR3 gives the full variable domain: DVKVTQSSRYLVKRTGEKVFLECVQDMDHENMFWYRQDPGLGLRLIYFSYDVKMKEKGDIPEGYSVSREKKERFSLILESASTNQTSMYLCASSALAAGSTDTQYFGPGTRLTVL.

The J gene is TRBJ1-5, the V gene TRBV21-1. TRBV21-1 corresponds to a pseudogene. This CDR3 is 16 amino acids long. This CDR3 reads CASSRRWIRCNQPQHF. The DNA of the CDR3 is TGTGCCAGCAGCCGGAGGTGGATTCGGTGCAATCAGCCCCAGCATTTT.

The chain uses TRBV30 and TRBJ1-3, with 9 bases fitting TRBD1. V lost 1 base to trimming and J lost 2 bases; unmatched junction nucleotides: 6. The CDR3 contains 16 residues. Germline V gene data show CDR1 as GTSNPN and CDR2 as SVGIG (reference sequence). The CDR3 sequence is CAWSALTGGAGNTIYF. The CDR3 nucleotides are TGTGCCTGGAGTGCGCTGACAGGGGGAGCTGGAAACACCATATATTTT.

This clone was observed once. DNA for the CDR3: TGCGCCAGCAGCCCGCGGTGGACCCTTAACTATGGCTACACCTTC. Translated: CASSPRWTLNYGYTF. The J gene is TRBJ1-2, the V gene TRBV4-1; no firm D call. With 4 bases removed from V and 1 base from J, the gap between germline ends came to 13 bases. This CDR3 is 15 amino acids long. In germline, CDR1 is MGHRA, CDR2 YSYEKL.

The chain employs TRBV30 and TRBJ2-7, with no clear D. The CDR3 is 11 residues long. With 0 bases removed from V and 12 bases from J, the gap between germline ends came to 12 bases. CDR1 is GTSNPN, CDR2 SVGIG, per germline (reference sequence). The DNA for the CDR3 is TGTGCCTGGAGTGTTTTGAACTGGTGGTACTTC. This sequence encodes CAWSVLNWWYF.

This rearrangement joins TRBV2 to TRBJ2-7; perhaps TRBD2 as D (6 bases). The V end was cut by 8 bases, the J end by 2 bases, with 13 bases between. CDR3 length equals 13 residues. Germline V gene data show CDR1 as SNHLY and CDR2 as FYNNEI. The CDR3 DNA follows: TGTGCCAGCCTGAGGGGACTTCCCTACGAGCAGTACTTC. Its protein product is CASLRGLPYEQYF. The full variable domain, completed using reference TRBV2 and TRBJ2-7, is EPEVTQTPSHQVTQMGQEVILRCVPISNHLYFYWYRQILGQKVEFLVSFYNNEISEKSEIFDDQFSVERPDGSNFTLKIRSTKLEDSAMYFCASLRGLPYEQYFGPGTRLTVT.

This clone was picked up a small number of times. The J gene is TRBJ2-4, the V gene TRBV28; TRBD1 might be the D (5 bases). V was clipped by 5 bases and J by 3 bases, with 11 bases between them. In germline, CDR1 is MDHEN, CDR2 SYDVKM. The CDR3 length is 14 residues. CDR3 in amino acids: CASSIGVVKNIQYF. Here the CDR3 DNA reads TGTGCCAGCAGTATAGGGGTAGTCAAAAACATTCAGTACTTC.

V is TRBV5-1 and J is TRBJ1-1; the D gene is possibly TRBD1 (5 bases). The CDR3 loop spans 13 amino acids. Germline CDR1 reads SGHRS; CDR2 reads YFSETQ. V gave up 0 bases and J gave up 7 bases, with 10 bases separating them. CDR3 protein: CASSLAIRVEAFF. CDR3 nucleotide sequence: TGCGCCAGCAGCTTGGCCATCAGGGTTGAAGCTTTCTTT.

Turning to this clone: Being one base from a much bigger clone, this may be a read error. The chain links TRBV30 to TRBJ2-3; D remains unclear. The CDR3 is 13 residues long. Germline V lookup: CDR1 GTSNPN, CDR2 SVGIG (reference sequence). CDR3 in DNA: TGTGCCTGGAGGCTTGTGAGCACAGATACGCAGTGTTTT. It is translated as CAWRLVSTDTQCF.

The V call is TRBV7-9, the J call TRBJ2-3; D is unresolved. This CDR3 comprises 16 residues. Trimming took off 1 base at V and 0 bases at J, with 11 bases between the two ends. In germline, CDR1 is SEHNR, CDR2 FQNEAQ (reference sequence). Written as DNA, the CDR3 is TGTGCCAGCAGCTTAGGTACTCTAGTTAGCACAGATACGCAGTATTTT. It codes for CASSLGTLVSTDTQYF. Supplemented by reference TRBV7-9 and TRBJ2-3, the full variable domain reads DTGVSQNPRHKITKRGQNVTFRCDPISEHNRLYWYRQTLGQGPEFLTYFQNEAQLEKSRLLSDRFSAERPKGSFSTLEIQRTEQGDSAMYLCASSLGTLVSTDTQYFGPGTRLTVL.

As regards this clone: The junction departs from germline at one end; a sequencing error may be responsible. The chain links TRBV30 to TRBJ2-7, with a weak D call TRBD2 (5 bases). The CDR3 extends over 13 amino acids. The germline gives CDR1 GTSNPN, CDR2 SVGIG (reference sequence). In DNA, the CDR3 is TGTGCCTGGGGTGTCACGGAGGCCTACGAGCAGTACTTC. Translated, it gives CAWGVTEAYEQYF.

CDR3 region: CASSQDWGQGKTRTQHF. DNA of the CDR3: TGCGCCAGCAGCCAAGATTGGGGACAGGGGAAAACCAGGACCCAGCATTTT. The gene calls are TRBV4-1 and TRBJ1-5, with TRBD1 identical over 10 bases. Per the germline V gene, CDR1 is MGHRA and CDR2 is YSYEKL. V lost 0 bases and J lost 11; bases outside the gene matches: 13. The CDR3 has 17 amino acids.

This clone was seen more than once but under ten times. A far larger clone is one nucleotide away, so this likely arose from a read error. The chain couples TRBV6-5 to TRBJ1-5; D gene ambiguous. The V end lost 4 bases, the J end lost 0 bases, and 4 bases lay between the germline ends. CDR1 and CDR2 (germline): MNHEY, SVGAGI. CDR3 length: 13 residues. Here the CDR3 reads CASSLDSNQPQHF. The CDR3, as DNA: TGTGCCAGCAGTTTGGATAGCAATCAGCCCCAGCATTTT.